This T cell receptor (beta chain) is drawn from a study of T cell repertoires and Cas9 in healthy adults. As for the study in general: Multi-effector potency, cytotoxicity and lineage were assessed in SpCas9-reactive CD4 and CD8 T cells.

With regard to this clone: Its antigen is undetermined.

Assay used: immunoSEQ multiplex PCR; TCRdb lists only in-frame clones, some missing. Of more than 20,000 clones in the sample, around 90% were seen once. The CDR3 extends over 15 amino acids. Trimming left V 2 bases short and J 2 bases short, with 13 bases between. Looked up from germline, CDR1 is KGHSH and CDR2 is LQKENI. Findings of the study overall: In vitro, SpCas9-reactive Tregs were reported to curb effector T cell proliferation and function.

Sequenced: CD4+ effector T cells (CD127+, CD25-, CD137-, CD154-) from PBMCs; culture status not recorded. The sequence derives from a human donor in good health. The J gene is TRBJ2-7, the V gene TRBV18; no clear D. CDR3 coding DNA: TGTGCCAGCTCACCAGGTGCGCGGTGGGCCTACGAGCAGTACGTC. This sequence encodes CASSPGARWAYEQYV.